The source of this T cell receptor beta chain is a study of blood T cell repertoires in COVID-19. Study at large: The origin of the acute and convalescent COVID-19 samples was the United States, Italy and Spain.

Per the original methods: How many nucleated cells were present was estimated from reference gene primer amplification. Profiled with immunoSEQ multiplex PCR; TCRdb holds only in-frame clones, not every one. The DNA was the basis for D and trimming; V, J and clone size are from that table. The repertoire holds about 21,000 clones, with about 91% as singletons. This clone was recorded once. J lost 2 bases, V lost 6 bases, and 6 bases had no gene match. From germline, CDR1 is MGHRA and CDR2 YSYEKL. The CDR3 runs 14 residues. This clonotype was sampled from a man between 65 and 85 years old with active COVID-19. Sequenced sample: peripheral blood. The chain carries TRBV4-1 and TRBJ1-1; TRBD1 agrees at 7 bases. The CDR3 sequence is CASRTTGVNTEAFF. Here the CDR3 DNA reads TGCGCCAGCAGGACAACAGGGGTTAACACTGAAGCTTTCTTT.